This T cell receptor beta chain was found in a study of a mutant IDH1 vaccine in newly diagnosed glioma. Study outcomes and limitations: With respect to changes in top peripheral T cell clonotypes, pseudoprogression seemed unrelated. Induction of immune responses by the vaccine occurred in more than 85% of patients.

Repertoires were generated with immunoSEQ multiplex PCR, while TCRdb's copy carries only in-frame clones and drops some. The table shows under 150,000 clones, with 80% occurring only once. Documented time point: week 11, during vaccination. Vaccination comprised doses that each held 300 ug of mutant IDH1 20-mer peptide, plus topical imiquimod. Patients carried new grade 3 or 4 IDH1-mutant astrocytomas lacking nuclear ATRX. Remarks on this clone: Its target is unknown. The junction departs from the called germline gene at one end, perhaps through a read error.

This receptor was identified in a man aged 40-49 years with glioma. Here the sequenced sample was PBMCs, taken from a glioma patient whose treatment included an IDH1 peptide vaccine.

CDR3: CASSQVEAGEQFF. CDR3 nucleotides: TGTGCTAGCAGCCAAGTGGAGGCGGGTGAGCAGTTCTTC. The chain employs TRBV7-7 and TRBJ2-1; tentatively, D is TRBD2 (5 bases). Germline CDR1 SSHAT, CDR2 FNYEAQ (reference sequence). The CDR3 totals 13 residues. The whole variable domain, filled in from reference TRBV7-7 and TRBJ2-1, reads GAGVSQSPRYKVTKRGQDVTLRCDPISSHATLYWYQQALGQGPEFLTYFNYEAQPDKSGLPSDRFSAERPEGSISTLTIQRTEQRDSAMYRCASSQVEAGEQFFGPGTRLTVL.